The rows below give T cell receptor beta chains drawn from one sample of a study of T-cell reconstitution after alpha-beta-depleted transplantation in children. Each CDR3 protein is one row after TCRdb ran MiXCR on the PCR reads. The data hold hundreds of thousands of distinct CDR3 sequences, with roughly a tenth observed a single time. The material sequenced was PBMCs from the stem cell graft donor, taken from the stem cell graft. These receptors were collected from a human donor who donated a stem cell graft to a child with acute myeloid leukemia. Each CDR3 is given with its conserved first and last residue. The order of the fields is CDR3 length, clone size, J gene, V gene, D gene, CDR3 protein, CDR3 DNA. D genes are given only for firm matches. Size tells how often a clone was seen (once, few, many) or the class of an expanded clone, and some rows leave it out.

CDR3 length: 11
clone size: many
J gene: TRBJ2-2
V gene: TRBV6-2/TRBV6-3
D gene: NA
CDR3 protein: CASSRGRELFF
CDR3 DNA: TGTGCCAGCAGTCGGGGGCGGGAGCTGTTTTTT

CDR3 length: 18
clone size: many
J gene: TRBJ2-5
V gene: TRBV4-2
D gene: TRBD2
CDR3 protein: CASSQGKISGRAHETQYF
CDR3 DNA: TGTGCCAGCAGCCAAGGAAAGATAAGCGGGAGGGCCCACGAGACCCAGTACTTC

CDR3 length: 14
clone size: many
J gene: TRBJ2-7
V gene: TRBV7-9
D gene: TRBD1
CDR3 protein: CASSPQDRGYEQYF
CDR3 DNA: TGTGCCAGCAGTCCTCAGGACAGGGGCTACGAGCAGTACTTC

CDR3 length: 14
clone size: few
J gene: TRBJ1-3
V gene: TRBV7-2
D gene: NA
CDR3 protein: CATTTPSSGNTIYF
CDR3 DNA: TGTGCCACCACCACGCCCAGCTCTGGAAACACCATATATTTT

CDR3 length: 13
clone size: NA
J gene: TRBJ2-1
V gene: TRBV30
D gene: TRBD2
CDR3 protein: CAWQAGGGIEQFF
CDR3 DNA: TGTGCCTGGCAAGCGGGAGGGGGTATTGAGCAGTTCTTC

CDR3 length: 14
clone size: few
J gene: TRBJ2-5
V gene: TRBV18
D gene: NA
CDR3 protein: CASSPVDSAETQYF
CDR3 DNA: TGTGCCAGCTCACCCGTGGATAGCGCGGAGACCCAGTACTTC

CDR3 length: 15
clone size: NA
J gene: TRBJ2-6
V gene: TRBV27
D gene: TRBD2
CDR3 protein: CASSLSGTSGRAVTF
CDR3 DNA: TGTGCCAGCAGTTTATCCGGGACTAGCGGGAGGGCCGTGACTTTC

CDR3 length: 14
clone size: NA
J gene: TRBJ2-7
V gene: TRBV7-2
D gene: TRBD1
CDR3 protein: CASSPRTGAREQYF
CDR3 DNA: TGTGCCAGCAGCCCCAGGACAGGGGCACGGGAGCAGTACTTC

CDR3 length: 17
clone size: NA
J gene: TRBJ1-2
V gene: TRBV15
D gene: TRBD1
CDR3 protein: CATSPPGTGALNYGYTF
CDR3 DNA: TGTGCCACCAGCCCTCCCGGGACAGGGGCCCTTAACTATGGCTACACCTTC

CDR3 length: 16
clone size: NA
J gene: TRBJ2-7
V gene: TRBV9
D gene: TRBD2
CDR3 protein: CASSSGSLAGSYEQYF
CDR3 DNA: TGTGCCAGCAGCTCGGGTTCACTAGCGGGCTCCTACGAGCAGTACTTC

CDR3 length: 13
clone size: many
J gene: TRBJ1-1
V gene: TRBV2
D gene: TRBD1
CDR3 protein: CASRDRGTTEAFF
CDR3 DNA: TGTGCCAGCAGGGACAGGGGTACCACTGAAGCTTTCTTT

CDR3 length: 16
clone size: NA
J gene: TRBJ2-2
V gene: TRBV20-1
D gene: TRBD1
CDR3 protein: CSARDGDSLNTGELFF
CDR3 DNA: TGCAGTGCTAGAGATGGGGACAGCCTGAACACCGGGGAGCTGTTTTTT

CDR3 length: 13
clone size: few
J gene: TRBJ2-7
V gene: TRBV25-1
D gene: NA
CDR3 protein: CASSDVEGSEQYF
CDR3 DNA: TGTGCCAGCAGTGACGTCGAGGGATCCGAGCAGTACTTC